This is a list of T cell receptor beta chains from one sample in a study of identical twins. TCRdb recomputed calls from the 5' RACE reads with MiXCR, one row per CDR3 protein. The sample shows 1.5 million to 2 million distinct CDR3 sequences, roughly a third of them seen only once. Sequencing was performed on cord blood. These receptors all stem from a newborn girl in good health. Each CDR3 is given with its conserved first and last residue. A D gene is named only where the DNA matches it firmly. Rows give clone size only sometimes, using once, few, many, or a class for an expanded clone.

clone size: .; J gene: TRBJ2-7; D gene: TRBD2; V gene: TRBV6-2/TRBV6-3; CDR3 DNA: TGTGCCAGCAGGAGACCGGGACTAGCGGGAACCTACGAGCAGTACTTC; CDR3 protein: CASRRPGLAGTYEQYF
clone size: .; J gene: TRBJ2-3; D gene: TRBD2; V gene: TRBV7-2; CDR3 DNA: TGTGCCAGCAGCCGAAGACTAGCGGGATTTACTCGCACAGATACGCAGTATTTT; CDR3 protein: CASSRRLAGFTRTDTQYF
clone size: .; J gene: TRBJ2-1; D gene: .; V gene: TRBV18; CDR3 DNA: TGTGCCAGCTCACCCGAAAGACTAGGGGGCAATGAGCAGTTCTTC; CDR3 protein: CASSPERLGGNEQFF
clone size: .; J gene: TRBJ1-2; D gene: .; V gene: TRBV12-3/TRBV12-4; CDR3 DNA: TGTGCCAGCAGTTCCCCCCGACGCGGCTACACCTTC; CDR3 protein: CASSSPRRGYTF
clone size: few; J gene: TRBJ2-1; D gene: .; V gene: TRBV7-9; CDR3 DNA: TGTGCCAGCAGCTTATTCGGCTCAACTGCAGTCCATGAGCAGTTCTTC; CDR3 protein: CASSLFGSTAVHEQFF
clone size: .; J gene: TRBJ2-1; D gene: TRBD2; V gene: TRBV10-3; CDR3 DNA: TGTGCCATCAGTGATATTACTAGCGGGAACAATGAGCAGTTCTTC; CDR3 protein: CAISDITSGNNEQFF
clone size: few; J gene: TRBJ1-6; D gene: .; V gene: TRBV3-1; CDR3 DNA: TGTGCCAGCAGCCCAGGGTTTCTGGCTAATTCACCCCTCCACTTT; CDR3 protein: CASSPGFLANSPLHF
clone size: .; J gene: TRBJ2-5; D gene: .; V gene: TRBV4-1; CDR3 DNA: TGCGCCAGCAGCCCTAGGAGGGGAATCTCCTCGTACCAAGAGACCCAGTACTTC; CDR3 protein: CASSPRRGISSYQETQYF
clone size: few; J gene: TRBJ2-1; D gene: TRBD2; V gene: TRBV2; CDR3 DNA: TGTGCCAGCAGGGGACTAGCGGGGGATAAGCAGTTCTTC; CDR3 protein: CASRGLAGDKQFF
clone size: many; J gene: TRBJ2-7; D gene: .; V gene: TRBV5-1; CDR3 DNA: TGTGCCAGCAGTGACACCTACGAGCAGTACTTC; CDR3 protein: CASSDTYEQYF
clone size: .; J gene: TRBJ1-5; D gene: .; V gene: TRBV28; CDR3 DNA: TGTTCCAGCAGTAGGGGGGGGCTTAATCAGCCCCAGCATTTT; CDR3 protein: CSSSRGGLNQPQHF
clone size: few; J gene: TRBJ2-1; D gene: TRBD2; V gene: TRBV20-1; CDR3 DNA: TGCAGTGCTGCACGCGGGGGGCCTAATTGGAATGAGCAGTTCTTC; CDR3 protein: CSAARGGPNWNEQFF
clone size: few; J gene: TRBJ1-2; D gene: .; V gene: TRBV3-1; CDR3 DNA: TGTGCCAGCAGCCAGGTGGAGTTTAACTATGGCTACACCTTC; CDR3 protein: CASSQVEFNYGYTF
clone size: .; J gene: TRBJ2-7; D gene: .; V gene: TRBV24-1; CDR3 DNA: TGTGCCACCGTCGGATGGGGCACTGAGCAGTACTTC; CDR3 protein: CATVGWGTEQYF
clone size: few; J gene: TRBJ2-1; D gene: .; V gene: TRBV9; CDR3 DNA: TGTGCCAGCAGCAAAAAGGGACTGGGATCCTACAATGAGCAGTTCTTC; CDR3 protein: CASSKKGLGSYNEQFF
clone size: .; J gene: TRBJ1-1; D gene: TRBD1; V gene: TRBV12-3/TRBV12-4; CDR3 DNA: TGTGCCAGCAGTGTCGACAGGGGGTCCGTTGCTTTCTTT; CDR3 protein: CASSVDRGSVAFF
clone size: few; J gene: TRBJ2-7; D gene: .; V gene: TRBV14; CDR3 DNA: TGTGCCAGCAGCCACGGCAGGTTCTACGAGCAGTACTTC; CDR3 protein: CASSHGRFYEQYF
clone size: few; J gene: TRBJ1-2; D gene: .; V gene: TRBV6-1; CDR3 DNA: TGTGCCAGCAGTGCTTCGGGACTCCCGGGCTCCCATGGCTACACCTTC; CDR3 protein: CASSASGLPGSHGYTF
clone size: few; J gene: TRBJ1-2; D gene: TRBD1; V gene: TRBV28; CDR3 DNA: TGTGCCAGCAGTTTAGGGACAGGGACGGGGGTCTATGGCTACACCTTC; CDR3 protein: CASSLGTGTGVYGYTF
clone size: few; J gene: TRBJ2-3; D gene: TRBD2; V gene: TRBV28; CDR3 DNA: TGTGCCAGCAGGGCGACTAGCGGAAGAAGCACAGATACGCAGTATTTT; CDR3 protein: CASRATSGRSTDTQYF
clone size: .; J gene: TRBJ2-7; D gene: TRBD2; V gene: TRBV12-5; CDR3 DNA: TGTGCTAGTGGTTTCCTTAGCGGGGACCTGGATCAATACAATGAGCAGTACTTC; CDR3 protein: CASGFLSGDLDQYNEQYF
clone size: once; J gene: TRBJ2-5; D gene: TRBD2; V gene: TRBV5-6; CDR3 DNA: TGTGCCAGCAGCTTCTTAGCGGGATCTGAGCAGTACTTC; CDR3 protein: CASSFLAGSEQYF
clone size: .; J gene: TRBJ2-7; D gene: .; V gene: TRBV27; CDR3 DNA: TGTGCCAGCAGTTTACGATGGACCCTCTACGAGCAGTACTTC; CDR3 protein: CASSLRWTLYEQYF
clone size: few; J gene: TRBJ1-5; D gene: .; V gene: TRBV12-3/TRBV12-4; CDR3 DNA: TGTGCCAGCAGTTTAGATAGACACAGCAATCAGCCCCAGCATTTT; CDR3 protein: CASSLDRHSNQPQHF
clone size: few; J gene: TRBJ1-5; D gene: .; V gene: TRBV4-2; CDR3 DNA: TGTGCCAGCAGCCAAGCCCGAAATCAGCCCCAGCATTTT; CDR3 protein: CASSQARNQPQHF
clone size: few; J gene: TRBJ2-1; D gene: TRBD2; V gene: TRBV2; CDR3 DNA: TGTGCCAGCAGTGGACTAGCGGGGGGGCCTGAGCAGTTCTTC; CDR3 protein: CASSGLAGGPEQFF